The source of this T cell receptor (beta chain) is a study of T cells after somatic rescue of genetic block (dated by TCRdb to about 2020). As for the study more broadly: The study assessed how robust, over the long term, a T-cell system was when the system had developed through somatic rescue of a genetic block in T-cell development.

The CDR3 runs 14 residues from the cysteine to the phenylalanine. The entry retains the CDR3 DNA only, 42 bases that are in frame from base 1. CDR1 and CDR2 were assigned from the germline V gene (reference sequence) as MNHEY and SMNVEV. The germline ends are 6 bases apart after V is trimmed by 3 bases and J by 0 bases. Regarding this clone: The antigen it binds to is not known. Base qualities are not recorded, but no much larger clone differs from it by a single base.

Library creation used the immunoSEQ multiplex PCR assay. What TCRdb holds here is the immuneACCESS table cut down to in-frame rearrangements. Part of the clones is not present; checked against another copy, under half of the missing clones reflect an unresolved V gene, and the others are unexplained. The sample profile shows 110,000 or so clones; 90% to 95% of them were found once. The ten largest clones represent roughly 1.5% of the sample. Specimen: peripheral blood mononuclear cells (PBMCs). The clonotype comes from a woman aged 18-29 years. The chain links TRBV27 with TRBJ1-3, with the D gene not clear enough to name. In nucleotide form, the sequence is TGTGCCAGCAGTTTCATGGGCTCTGGAAACACCATATATTTT. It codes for CASSFMGSGNTIYF.